These 30 T cell receptor beta chains were sequenced from one sample in a study of blood T cell repertoires in COVID-19. TCRdb's copy holds only in-frame clones and misses some; the assay was immunoSEQ multiplex PCR. The sample lists about 76,000 clones; around nine tenths were seen once. The sample comprised peripheral blood. These receptors were collected from a human donor in a cohort sampled during active COVID-19.

V gene TRBV28 combines with J gene TRBJ1-2; no reliable D call. The CDR3 consists of 16 residues. V lost 1 base and J lost 0, with 12 bases in between. Germline V gene lookup returns CDR1 MDHEN and CDR2 SYDVKM. CDR3 sequence: CASSLSSEQPNYGYTF. In DNA form, the CDR3 reads TGTGCCAGCAGTTTATCGTCCGAACAGCCTAACTATGGCTACACCTTC.

The chain uses TRBV10-1 and TRBJ2-1; 14 nucleotides align to TRBD2. Germline V gene lookup returns CDR1 WNHNN and CDR2 SYGVQD (reference sequence). V shed 1 base, J shed 13 bases, and the junction held 9 bases outside the gene matches. The CDR3 extends over 16 amino acids. The CDR3 is CASSEFTGTSGRGQFF. As DNA, the CDR3 is TGCGCCAGCAGTGAGTTTACCGGGACTAGCGGGAGAGGTCAGTTCTTC.

The gene calls are TRBV5-1 and TRBJ2-7; possibly TRBD1 for D (6 bases). CDR3 size: 15 residues. The germline V and J ends were trimmed by 4 bases and 2 bases, with 16 bases remaining between them. Germline V gene sequence: CDR1 SGHRS, CDR2 YFSETQ. For the CDR3, the DNA is TGCGCCAGCAGCCCAAGAGGGGGAACAACCTACGAGCAGTACTTC. It codes for CASSPRGGTTYEQYF.

This chain links TRBV6-5 with TRBJ1-1; 7 bases are a match to TRBD1. This CDR3 is built from 16 residues. Germline-derived CDR1 and CDR2 are MNHEY and SVGAGI. Trimming took 2 bases from V and 4 from J; bases not matched to a gene: 10. This CDR3 is CASSYHLTGMATEAFF. For the CDR3, the DNA is TGTGCCAGCAGTTACCATTTGACAGGGATGGCCACTGAAGCTTTCTTT.

The chain combines TRBV5-6 with TRBJ2-1; TRBD2 matches at 10 bases. The CDR3 runs to 14 residues. The ends lost 2 bases at V and 9 bases at J; junction bases unmatched: 5. Per germline, CDR1 SGHDT and CDR2 YYEEEE. The CDR3 reads CASSFGAGGSEQFF. CDR3 sequence (DNA): TGTGCCAGCAGCTTTGGAGCGGGAGGGTCTGAGCAGTTCTTC.

The V call is TRBV3-1 (or the pseudogene TRBV3-2), the J call TRBJ2-7; D unresolved. V was pared by 0 bases and J by 0 bases, with 6 bases between. In germline, CDR1 is LGHDT, CDR2 YNNKEL (reference sequence). The CDR3 spans 14 residues. CDR3 sequence: CASSQEISSYEQYF. For the CDR3, the DNA is TGTGCCAGCAGCCAAGAAATCAGCTCCTACGAGCAGTACTTC.

By share of the sample, this clone is medium-sized (0.01 to 0.1%). The V call is TRBV29-1, the J call TRBJ2-1; maybe TRBD1 (5 bases). The CDR3 runs to 19 residues. The V gene's germline CDR1 is SQVTM and CDR2 ANQGSEA. The V end was cut by 0 bases, the J end by 0 bases, with 21 bases between. The CDR3 coding sequence is TGCAGCGTTGAAGATCTGAGACAGCCAGAAGGAAGCTCCTACAATGAGCAGTTCTTC. It codes for CSVEDLRQPEGSSYNEQFF.

CDR3 sequence: CASSLDHSHEQYF. The CDR3 DNA is TGTGCCAGCAGCTTAGATCATTCCCACGAGCAGTACTTC. V usage is TRBV11-3 and J usage is TRBJ2-7, with unresolved D. The CDR3 has 13 amino acids. V was cut by 0 bases and J by 5 bases, with 8 bases left in between. Germline CDR1 and CDR2: SGHNT and YENEEA. The full variable domain, its missing parts supplied by reference TRBV11-3 and TRBJ2-7, is EAGVVQSPRYKIIEKKQPVAFWCNPISGHNTLYWYLQNLGQGPELLIRYENEEAVDDSQLPKDRFSAERLKGVDSTLKIQPAELGDSAVYLCASSLDHSHEQYFGPGTRLTVT.

V gene TRBV3-1 (or the pseudogene TRBV3-2) combines with J gene TRBJ2-3, with a weak D call TRBD2 (5 bases). This CDR3 has 15 amino acids. The V gene lost 3 bases and the J gene lost 2 bases, with 12 bases spanning the gap. Germline V gene lookup returns CDR1 LGHDT and CDR2 YNNKEL (reference sequence). CDR3 residues: CASSQKTTYTDTQYF. Written as DNA, the CDR3 is TGTGCCAGCAGCCAGAAGACTACTTACACAGATACGCAGTATTTT.

In its sample, this clone was seen a few times. The V call is TRBV25-1, the J call TRBJ2-3, with D unresolved. CDR1 MGHDK and CDR2 SYGVNS come from the germline V gene. Trimming pared 4 bases from V and 4 bases from J, leaving 12 bases between. CDR3 size: 14 residues. The CDR3 DNA is TGTGCCAGCAGTGCCATGGAGTTTTCAGATACGCAGTATTTT. It yields the protein CASSAMEFSDTQYF.

The chain links TRBV20-1 to TRBJ2-1; D is perhaps TRBD2 (7 bases). V gave up 6 bases and J gave up 9 bases, with 12 bases separating them. This CDR3 has 11 residues. The germline gives CDR1 DFQATT, CDR2 SNEGSKA (reference sequence). Written as DNA, the CDR3 is TGCAGTGCGTTAGGGGGGGCTGAGCAGTTCTTC. Residues: CSALGGAEQFF.

The chain carries TRBV4-2 and TRBJ1-1; the match to TRBD1 covers 7 bases. The CDR3 consists of 16 residues. The ends lost 1 base at V and 0 bases at J; junction bases unmatched: 5. CDR1 LGHNA and CDR2 YNFKEQ come from the germline V gene. In nucleotides, the CDR3 is TGTGCCAGCAGCCAAGGTGCAGGGGGACTGAACACTGAAGCTTTCTTT. Protein sequence: CASSQGAGGLNTEAFF.

The chain joins TRBV6-5 to TRBJ1-4, with D maybe TRBD1 (6 bases). In germline, CDR1 is MNHEY, CDR2 SVGAGI. The CDR3 has 13 residues. Trimming left V 4 bases short and J 7 bases short, with 10 bases between. CDR3 in DNA: TGTGCCAGCAGTTGGGGGCAGGGTGAAAAACTGTTTTTT. It codes for CASSWGQGEKLFF.

The V gene is TRBV7-9, the J gene TRBJ1-1; tentative D call: TRBD1 (5 bases). This CDR3 has 14 amino acids. In germline, CDR1 is SEHNR, CDR2 FQNEAQ (reference sequence). The V end was cut by 2 bases, the J end by 5 bases, with 12 bases between. The CDR3 reads CASSLSQGGTEAFF. The DNA of the CDR3 is TGTGCCAGCAGCTTATCCCAGGGAGGAACTGAAGCTTTCTTT.

The genes are TRBV7-3 and TRBJ1-3; possibly TRBD1 for D (6 bases). Germline V CDR1 and CDR2: SGHTA, FQGTGA. This CDR3 comprises 22 residues. Between the trimmed V and J ends, which lost 0 bases and 0 bases, there was a span of 27 bases. The CDR3 loop reads CASSLTNIWGHLRGSSGNTIYF. As DNA, the CDR3 is TGTGCCAGCAGCTTAACCAACATATGGGGGCACCTCAGGGGCTCCTCTGGAAACACCATATATTTT.

The V gene is TRBV19, the J gene TRBJ2-1; 7 positions match TRBD1. Germline V lookup: CDR1 LNHDA, CDR2 SQIVND (reference sequence). Losses at the gene ends were 7 bases for V and 2 bases for J; bases not matched to a gene: 11. The CDR3 extends over 16 amino acids. CDR3 nucleotide sequence: TGTGCCAGTACCCCCACCCGGGACAGTCCCTACAATGAGCAGTTCTTC. It yields the protein CASTPTRDSPYNEQFF. Looking up the rest from reference TRBV19 and TRBJ2-1 gives the full variable domain: DGGITQSPKYLFRKEGQNVTLSCEQNLNHDAMYWYRQDPGQGLRLIYYSQIVNDFQKGDIAEGYSVSREKKESFPLTVTSAQKNPTAFYLCASTPTRDSPYNEQFFGPGTRLTVL.

The chain has TRBV6-5 and TRBJ2-7, with 8 nucleotides matching TRBD1. Per the germline V gene, CDR1 is MNHEY and CDR2 is SVGAGI. The V gene end was trimmed by 6 bases and the J gene end by 1 base; junction bases not matched to a gene: 5. The length of the CDR3 is 14 residues. The CDR3 DNA follows: TGTGCCAGCAGCCAGGACAGGGTTTCCTACGAGCAGTACTTC. Encoded protein: CASSQDRVSYEQYF.

The rearrangement uses TRBV28 and TRBJ2-3, with D perhaps matching TRBD2 (6 bases). V lost 5 bases to trimming and J lost 5 bases, with 20 bases between them. Germline lookup yields CDR1 MDHEN and CDR2 SYDVKM. The CDR3 runs to 16 residues. CDR3: CASSPAGGSSLDTQYF. DNA of the CDR3: TGTGCCAGCAGTCCAGCAGGAGGGTCGAGCTTAGATACGCAGTATTTT.

The J gene is TRBJ1-1, the V gene TRBV18; D gene uncertain. Germline values: CDR1 KGHSH, CDR2 LQKENI. This CDR3 spans 15 amino acids. The V and J ends lost 0 bases and 11 bases respectively, with 19 bases between them. CDR3 residues: CASSPPAGRELSAFF. In DNA form, the CDR3 reads TGTGCCAGCTCACCACCGGCAGGCCGGGAACTGAGTGCTTTCTTT.

The gene calls are TRBV3-1 (or the pseudogene TRBV3-2) and TRBJ1-1; weak D call: TRBD1 (5 bases). The ends were cut back, 4 bases at V and 4 bases at J, with 13 bases in the middle. CDR3 length: 14 amino acids. CDR1 LGHDT and CDR2 YNNKEL come from the germline V gene (reference sequence). The CDR3, as DNA: TGTGCCAGCAGCCCCCTCGGGGGTGTCACTGAAGCTTTCTTT. It encodes CASSPLGGVTEAFF.

This chain links TRBV28 with TRBJ2-1, with 7 bases fitting TRBD2. Germline-derived CDR1 and CDR2 are MDHEN and SYDVKM. Germline trimming cut 6 bases from V and 5 bases from J; bases unmatched to any gene: 13. This CDR3 comprises 16 residues. The CDR3 reads CASSRSGTKTNNEQFF. CDR3 sequence (DNA): TGTGCCAGCAGCCGATCCGGGACTAAGACCAACAATGAGCAGTTCTTC.

CDR3 residues: CASSWSGRAKNIQYF. As DNA, the CDR3 is TGTGCCAGCAGTTGGAGCGGGAGGGCCAAAAACATTCAGTACTTC. The V and J genes are TRBV6-2 or TRBV6-3 and TRBJ2-4, with 9 bases that match TRBD2. V lost 4 bases to trimming and J lost 1 base; unmatched junction nucleotides: 2. CDR3 length equals 15 residues. Germline V gene data show CDR1 as MNHEY and CDR2 as SVGEGT.

The chain carries TRBV10-1 and TRBJ2-7; 8 nucleotides align to TRBD2. The CDR3 runs to 13 residues. V dropped 2 bases and J dropped 6; count of bases not matched to a gene: 3. CDR1 and CDR2 from the germline V gene are WNHNN and SYGVQD (reference sequence). This chain's CDR3 is CASSEVLAGEQYF. CDR3 nucleotides: TGCGCCAGCAGTGAGGTCCTAGCGGGCGAGCAGTACTTC.

The chain combines TRBV11-2 with TRBJ2-1; TRBD2 matches 10 bases. CDR3 length: 18 amino acids. Trimming removed 7 bases from V and 0 bases from J; junction bases left unmatched: 12. CDR1 SGHAT and CDR2 FQNNGV come from the germline V gene. CDR3 nucleotides: TGTGCCAGCACCTCAAGCAGGTCTAGCGGGAGCTCCTACAATGAGCAGTTCTTC. This sequence encodes CASTSSRSSGSSYNEQFF.

This chain links TRBV6-2 or TRBV6-3 with TRBJ1-1; 7 bases match TRBD1. V trimming: 4 bases; J trimming: 1 base; junction bases outside the gene matches: 12. The germline gives CDR1 MNHEY, CDR2 SVGEGT. The CDR3 loop spans 17 amino acids. In nucleotides, the CDR3 is TGTGCCAGCAGTTCGTCCATTTCCAGGGGGGAGAACACTGAAGCTTTCTTT. Encoded protein: CASSSSISRGENTEAFF.

CDR3 loop: CASSLAITTEKLFF. The CDR3 DNA follows: TGTGCCAGCAGCTTGGCCATCACAACGGAAAAACTGTTTTTT. V usage is TRBV5-5 and J usage is TRBJ1-4; D gene unclear. Trimming cost V 0 bases and J 8 bases, with 11 bases left between them. Per the germline V gene, CDR1 is SGHKS and CDR2 is YYEKEE (reference sequence). The CDR3 covers 14 residues.

The chain joins TRBV14 to TRBJ2-3; tentative D call: TRBD1 (6 bases). Germline values: CDR1 SGHDN, CDR2 FVKESK. This CDR3 comprises 15 residues. Trimming took 3 bases from V and 3 from J, leaving 13 bases between them. The CDR3 DNA reads TGTGCCAGCAGCCACGGGACACGTCAAACAGATACGCAGTATTTT. This codes for CASSHGTRQTDTQYF.

The rearrangement uses TRBV6-2 or TRBV6-3 and TRBJ1-5, with 10 bases fitting TRBD1. V lost 4 bases and J lost 7; bases outside the gene matches: 4. CDR1 MNHEY and CDR2 SVGEGT come from the germline V gene. The CDR3 extends over 14 amino acids. This chain's CDR3 is CASSSRDRGQPQHF. The CDR3 region has the DNA TGTGCCAGCAGTTCCCGGGACAGGGGACAGCCCCAGCATTTT.

This clone has a handful of counts. This chain joins TRBV19 and TRBJ2-7; 10 bases match TRBD2. CDR1 is LNHDA and CDR2 is SQIVND in the germline V gene (reference sequence). The CDR3 is made up of 16 amino acids. The J segment lost 0 bases and the V segment lost 3 bases, leaving 5 bases of the junction unmatched. The CDR3 region has the DNA TGTGCCAGTAGTATTCTAGCGGGGGTCCTCTCCTACGAGCAGTACTTC. As protein: CASSILAGVLSYEQYF.

The genes are TRBV9 and TRBJ2-1; TRBD2 is a possible D gene (6 bases). The V and J ends lost 7 bases and 0 bases respectively, with 14 bases between them. There are 15 residues in the CDR3. Germline CDR1 reads SGDLS; CDR2 reads YYNGEE. CDR3 DNA: TGTGCCAGCGCAGTGGGGCGGGACTCCTACAATGAGCAGTTCTTC. As protein: CASAVGRDSYNEQFF.